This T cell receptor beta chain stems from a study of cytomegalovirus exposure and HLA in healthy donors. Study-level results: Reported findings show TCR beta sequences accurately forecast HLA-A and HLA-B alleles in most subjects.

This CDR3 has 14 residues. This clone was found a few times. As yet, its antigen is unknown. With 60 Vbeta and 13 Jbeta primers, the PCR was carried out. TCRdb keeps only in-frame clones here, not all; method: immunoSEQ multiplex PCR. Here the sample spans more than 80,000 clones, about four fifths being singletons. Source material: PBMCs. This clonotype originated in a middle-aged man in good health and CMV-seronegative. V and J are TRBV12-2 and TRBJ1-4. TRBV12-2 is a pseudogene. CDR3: CASRRTGNNEKLFF. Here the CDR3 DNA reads TGTGCAAGTCGTCGGACTGGGAATAATGAAAAACTGTTTTTT.